The source of this T cell receptor (beta chain) is a study of post-analysis software for immune sequencing data. Study summary: Several disease courses (relapsing-remitting, secondary progressive and progressive-relapsing) of multiple sclerosis were included.

Carried by the TCR beta cDNA libraries were unique molecular identifiers. T cells numbering roughly 1 to 10 million yielded roughly 0.5 million cDNA molecules. One entry per CDR3 protein, called by TCRdb with MiXCR from the PCR reads. The sample includes hundreds of thousands of distinct CDR3 sequences, roughly 29% of them seen just once. Findings and caveats of the study: Clustering by F measure revealed strong co-clustering among samples prepared together in one batch. In multiple sclerosis, normalized Chao1 diversity was significantly below that of controls. Among four or five TRBV segments more frequent in patients than controls were TRBV5-6, TRBV5-1 and TRBV20-1.

The CDR3 loop spans 14 amino acids. Deletions cut 4 bases from V and 5 bases from J, with 15 bases between. CDR1 is SGHRS, CDR2 YFSETQ, per germline. This clonotype was observed a single time. The antigen remains undetermined. The specimen sequenced was blood. The chain is built from TRBV5-1 and TRBJ2-5; the D gene could be TRBD1 or TRBD2 (5 bases each). The TCR comes from a girl between 10 and 17 years old with multiple sclerosis. The CDR3 DNA is TGCGCCAGCAGCCAGAGGGGTGGTAGTGAGACCCAGTACTTC. Protein: CASSQRGGSETQYF.